These 13 T cell receptor beta chains originate from one sample sequenced in a study of shared clonotypes between healthy human individuals. Clones were read by immunoSEQ multiplex PCR, and TCRdb kept only the in-frame ones, dropping some. The sample contains about 2.4 million clones, 80% to 95% of which appear only once. Sequenced sample: naive CD4+ T cells from PBMCs. Subset meaning: CD45RA+ positively selected. These receptors all come from a man between 18 and 35 years old in good health. Some clones in this sample may be carry-over from other donors' samples.

The V gene is TRBV19, the J gene TRBJ1-1, with D possibly TRBD1 on 5 matching bases. The germline CDR1 and CDR2 sequences are LNHDA and SQIVND (reference sequence). Trimming took off 3 bases at V and 4 bases at J, with 12 bases between the two ends. The CDR3 spans 14 residues. CDR3 in amino acids: CASSIYGGSTEAFF. Here the CDR3 DNA reads TGTGCCAGTAGTATTTATGGGGGAAGCACTGAAGCTTTCTTT.

This clone was observed once. This chain links TRBV7-8 with TRBJ1-4; 8 bases agree with TRBD1. Germline CDR1 reads SGHVS; CDR2 reads FQNEAQ. The J segment lost 5 bases and the V segment lost 5 bases, leaving 4 bases of the junction unmatched. The CDR3 runs to 14 residues. CDR3 nucleotides: TGTGCCAGCAGCCGGGACAGGCTGAATGAAAAACTGTTTTTT. This gives the protein CASSRDRLNEKLFF.

This clone was found once. This chain links TRBV5-1 with TRBJ1-4, with D hard to call. The CDR3 runs 15 residues. The germline CDR1 and CDR2 sequences are SGHRS and YFSETQ. Trimming left V 0 bases short and J 5 bases short, with 11 bases between. The CDR3 spells CASSLDGTKNEKLFF. The CDR3 DNA sequence: TGCGCCAGCAGCTTGGATGGCACTAAGAATGAAAAACTGTTTTTT.

V usage is TRBV6-1 and J usage is TRBJ2-2; unclear D gene. This CDR3 spans 12 amino acids. Trimming took off 1 base at V and 5 bases at J, with 2 bases between the two ends. Per germline, CDR1 MNHNS and CDR2 SASEGT. The CDR3 region has the DNA TGTGCCAGCAGTGAAGGTACCGGGGAGCTGTTTTTT. It translates to CASSEGTGELFF.

The CDR3 sequence is CASSSPGQGMWKLFF. The CDR3 DNA reads as TGTGCCAGCAGTTCACCGGGACAGGGGATGTGGAAACTGTTTTTT. The chain has TRBV6-6 and TRBJ1-4; 10 bases are shared with TRBD1. The CDR3 is 15 amino acids. Germline V gene sequence: CDR1 MNHNY, CDR2 SVGAGI (reference sequence). Germline trimming cut 4 bases from V and 11 bases from J; bases unmatched to any gene: 10.

V gene TRBV7-2 combines with J gene TRBJ2-7; no clear D. Trimming took off 2 bases at V and 0 bases at J, with 8 bases between the two ends. CDR3 length equals 14 residues. In germline, CDR1 is SGHTA, CDR2 FQGNSA. The CDR3 loop reads CASSLPPNSYEQYF. The CDR3 region has the DNA TGTGCCAGCAGCTTACCCCCGAACTCCTACGAGCAGTACTTC.

J is TRBJ1-5 and V is TRBV7-8; D not certain. Per the germline V gene, CDR1 is SGHVS and CDR2 is FQNEAQ. The germline V and J ends were trimmed by 4 bases and 5 bases, with 6 bases remaining between them. There are 12 residues in the CDR3. CDR3 loop: CASSSRDQPQHF. In DNA form, the CDR3 reads TGTGCCAGCAGCTCCCGGGATCAGCCCCAGCATTTT.

The chain carries TRBV28 and TRBJ1-4; D is unresolved. Per the germline V gene, CDR1 is MDHEN and CDR2 is SYDVKM. V was clipped by 3 bases and J by 4 bases, with 6 bases between them. This CDR3 contains 13 residues. CDR3 DNA: TGTGCCAGCAGTTTGGGGTTTAATGAAAAACTGTTTTTT. Its translation: CASSLGFNEKLFF. Full variable domain (missing parts from reference TRBV28 and TRBJ1-4): DVKVTQSSRYLVKRTGEKVFLECVQDMDHENMFWYRQDPGLGLRLIYFSYDVKMKEKGDIPEGYSVSREKKERFSLILESASTNQTSMYLCASSLGFNEKLFFGSGTQLSVL.

The chain links TRBV6-1 to TRBJ2-6; no firm D call. The germline CDR1 and CDR2 sequences are MNHNS and SASEGT. The V end was cut by 4 bases, the J end by 4 bases, with 2 bases between. This CDR3 is built from 12 residues. CDR3 protein: CASSGGANVLTF. Written as DNA, the CDR3 is TGTGCCAGCAGTGGAGGGGCCAACGTCCTGACTTTC.

The rearrangement uses TRBV6-1 and TRBJ2-1; 11 bases agree with TRBD2. Germline V gives CDR1 MNHNS, CDR2 SASEGT. V lost 4 bases, J lost 2 bases, and 4 bases stayed unmatched. CDR3 length: 16 residues. The CDR3 nucleotides are TGTGCCAGCAGTGCGGCTAGCGGGAGGCCCTACAATGAGCAGTTCTTC. It translates to CASSAASGRPYNEQFF.

Comment on this clone: The sample carries other DNA sequences with the same CDR3. The rearrangement joins TRBV15 to TRBJ2-7; 10 bases agree with TRBD2. The CDR3 is 14 amino acids. V lost 1 base and J lost 3; bases outside the gene matches: 0. CDR1 is LNHNV and CDR2 is YYDKDF in the germline V gene (reference sequence). The CDR3 here is CATSRGTSGYEQYF. The CDR3 DNA reads as TGTGCCACCAGCAGAGGGACTAGCGGCTACGAGCAGTACTTC. Filled out from reference TRBV15 and TRBJ2-7, the complete variable domain reads DAMVIQNPRYQVTQFGKPVTLSCSQTLNHNVMYWYQQKSSQAPKLLFHYYDKDFNNEADTPDNFQSRRPNTSFCFLDIRSPGLGDTAMYLCATSRGTSGYEQYFGPGTRLTVT.

This chain uses TRBV30 with TRBJ1-1, with a tentative D call TRBD1 (5 bases). Trimming took 5 bases from V and 0 from J, leaving 10 bases between them. CDR3 length: 13 amino acids. Germline V gives CDR1 GTSNPN, CDR2 SVGIG (reference sequence). This chain's CDR3 is CAWDGQMNTEAFF. DNA of the CDR3: TGTGCCTGGGATGGACAAATGAACACTGAAGCTTTCTTT.

This clone has just one count. The chain combines TRBV19 with TRBJ2-1; the D gene is possibly TRBD1 (5 bases). The CDR3 has 16 residues. Trimming shortened V by 5 bases and J by 10 bases, and 24 bases separated the two germline ends. Germline assignment: CDR1 LNHDA and CDR2 SQIVND (reference sequence). The CDR3 bases are TGTGCCAGTAGTTTAAGACGACAGTTTGTATTTCAGGAGCAGTTCTTC. Translating gives CASSLRRQFVFQEQFF.